Detailed here is one T cell receptor beta chain. The antigen remains unidentified. Assay used: immunoSEQ multiplex PCR; TCRdb lists only in-frame clones, some missing. The sample includes 330,000 or so clones, roughly 71% of them seen just once. The data were taken from a study of cytotoxic CD8 clonotypes in ibrutinib-treated CLL. Looking at the study overall: Partial responses numbered approximately 24 and complete responses 2; after a median approximately 70 months, about 14 stayed remitted and about twelve progressed.

Overall study findings and caveats: Higher circulating CD8+ T-cell counts strongly accompanied higher baseline clonality, above age-matched healthy donors. Clonality increased with ibrutinib response but returned toward baseline at progression.

The receptor was derived from a human donor with chronic lymphocytic leukemia. Sequencing was performed on PBMCs, taken after 36 months of ibrutinib treatment.

The CDR3 loop is CASSQWTSGKGEQYF. CDR3 DNA: TGTGCCAGCAGCCAATGGACTAGCGGGAAAGGCGAGCAGTACTTC. V is TRBV14 and J is TRBJ2-7; 12 positions match TRBD2. The V gene's germline CDR1 is SGHDN and CDR2 FVKESK. Trimming cost V 2 bases and J 6 bases; bases outside gene matches: 5. The CDR3 covers 15 residues. The full variable domain, with the rest looked up from reference TRBV14 and TRBJ2-7, is EAGVTQFPSHSVIEKGQTVTLRCDPISGHDNLYWYRRVMGKEIKFLLHFVKESKQDESGMPNNRFLAERTGGTYSTLKVQPAELEDSGVYFCASSQWTSGKGEQYFGPGTRLTVT.